Listed here are 5 T cell receptor beta chains from one sample, sequenced in a study of cytomegalovirus exposure and HLA in healthy donors listed by TCRdb under 2017. Library construction relied on the immunoSEQ multiplex PCR assay. The source is immuneACCESS, and TCRdb retained only in-frame sequences with V and J called. Part of the clones is not carried over; for the studies checked, unresolved V genes explain less than half of this, and the remainder is unexplained. The sample table holds around 300,000 clones, of which over 75% were seen once. The ten largest clones represent about 0.85% of the sample. Sequenced material: PBMCs. The receptors here all came from a woman aged 18-29 years in good health and CMV-seronegative.

To note about this clone: The junction departs from the called germline gene at one end, perhaps through a read error. CDR3 coding DNA: TGTGCCAGCAGATTGGGCACAGGGGTGGACTATGGCTACACCTTC. Its protein product is CASRLGTGVDYGYTF. The rearrangement links TRBV5-4 to TRBJ1-2, with 7 bases aligning to TRBD1. Germline V gene sequence: CDR1 SGHNT, CDR2 YYREEE (reference sequence). There are 15 residues in the CDR3.

This chain joins TRBV19 and TRBJ2-1; 10 bases line up with TRBD1. This CDR3 region has 15 residues. Germline CDR1 reads LNHDA; CDR2 reads SQIVND (reference sequence). Trimming at V came to 5 bases and at J to 8 bases, leaving 9 bases not matched to a gene. In DNA form, the CDR3 reads TGTGCCAGTAGTTGGGGGACAGGGGATGCGGATGAGCAGTTCTTC. Translating gives CASSWGTGDADEQFF.

This chain connects TRBV29-1 to TRBJ2-5; the match to TRBD2 covers 9 bases. With V trimmed by 2 bases and J by 4 bases, 8 bases remained unmatched. The CDR3 extends over 15 amino acids. CDR1 and CDR2 from the germline V gene are SQVTM and ANQGSEA. The CDR3 coding sequence is TGCAGCGTTGAAATTCTAGCGGGACGGGCAGAGACCCAGTACTTC. This sequence encodes CSVEILAGRAETQYF.

The rearrangement links TRBV4-3 to TRBJ2-3; 8 bases map to TRBD2. CDR3 length equals 16 residues. Losses at the gene ends were 4 bases for V and 2 bases for J; bases not matched to a gene: 8. CDR1 is LGHNA, CDR2 YSLEER, per germline. This CDR3 is CASSPRLAGFTDTQYF. The CDR3 nucleotides read TGCGCCAGCAGCCCCCGGTTAGCGGGGTTCACAGATACGCAGTATTTT.

CDR3 DNA: TGTGCCAGCAGCTTCCTTCTTAGACAGGGCGAGGACACCATATATTTT. Translating gives CASSFLLRQGEDTIYF. V gene TRBV11-2 combines with J gene TRBJ1-3; 7 bases are a match to TRBD1. The CDR3 consists of 16 residues. The V and J ends lost 3 bases and 8 bases, in that order; junction bases with no gene match: 13. Germline V gene sequence: CDR1 SGHAT, CDR2 FQNNGV.